This T cell receptor (beta chain) was identified in a study of T cell responses to AZD1222 COVID-19 vaccine. At the level of the study: Samples with a second dose at about 4 or about 12 weeks were pooled together. General study results and limits: CD4 TCRs linked to vaccination spanned spike, dominating at 160-218 and 743-854. Donors in the cohort were predominantly white British and more often female, and clonal diversity was possibly underestimated. Sampling captured repertoires only after the peak T cell response.

Concerning this clone: The antigen is unknown.

Only in-frame clones appear in the TCRdb table, and some are missing; sequencing was by immunoSEQ multiplex PCR. The data contain about 150,000 clones, roughly nine tenths of them singletons. The CDR3 contains 14 residues. The V gene lost 1 base and the J gene lost 3 bases, with 6 bases spanning the gap. The V gene's germline CDR1 is LGHNA and CDR2 YNFKEQ. The clonotype was recovered from an adult in good health. This rearrangement joins TRBV4-2 to TRBJ1-4, with D unresolved. The sequencing here drew on peripheral blood, taken on day 0 of AZD1222 vaccination. CDR3 sequence: CASSQGSSNEKLFF. CDR3 nucleotide sequence: TGTGCCAGCAGCCAAGGCAGCTCTAATGAAAAACTGTTTTTT.